These 30 T cell receptor beta chains were sequenced from one sample in a study of monozygotic twins with inflammatory bowel disease (dated by TCRdb to 2018 to 2020). Library prep was done by 5' RACE. The data were produced on an Illumina HiSeq 2500. TCRdb reprocessed the raw reads; every CDR3 protein sequence is a single record, and DNA is not supplied. The sample has about 210,000 distinct CDR3 sequences on record. Less than 2% of the sample comes from the top ten. Specimen: blood. The receptors stem from a human donor with ulcerative colitis or Crohn's disease, or a healthy co-twin of an affected twin (not recorded which).

The chain couples TRBV6-5 to TRBJ2-1; TCRdb designates TRBD1, a call that cannot be tested without DNA. The CDR3 spans 14 residues. Germline-derived CDR1 and CDR2 are MNHEY and SVGAGI. The CDR3: CASSYSARDNEQFF.

V gene TRBV5-1 combines with J gene TRBJ2-1; lacking DNA, the TRBD1 call made by TCRdb goes unchecked. The V gene's germline CDR1 is SGHRS and CDR2 YFSETQ. The CDR3 is made up of 16 amino acids. CDR3 loop: CASSLVGTASYNEQFF.

The rearrangement links TRBV7-2 to TRBJ1-5; lacking DNA, the TRBD1 call made by TCRdb goes unchecked. This CDR3 has 15 residues. The germline gives CDR1 SGHTA, CDR2 FQGNSA. CDR3 protein: CASSSRQGLNQPQHF.

This rearrangement joins TRBV6-5 to TRBJ1-1. This CDR3 contains 14 residues. Germline CDR1 reads MNHEY; CDR2 reads SVGAGI. This CDR3 reads CASSYRRPLREAFF.

The chain links TRBV15 to TRBJ2-3; with no DNA, the TCRdb D assignment of TRBD2 cannot be verified. Germline-derived CDR1 and CDR2 are LNHNV and YYDKDF (reference sequence). The CDR3 loop spans 18 amino acids. This CDR3 is CATSRAVAGGPGSDTQYF.

The rearrangement uses TRBV12-3 or TRBV12-4 and TRBJ1-2. The CDR3 extends over 15 amino acids. The CDR3 sequence is CASSFVSPSNYGYTF.

CDR3 amino acids: CASSPGQGRDTQYF. The rearrangement links TRBV16 to TRBJ2-3; TCRdb returns TRBD1, unconfirmable since there is no DNA. CDR3 length: 14 amino acids. Germline loops: CDR1 KGHSY, CDR2 FQNENV.

The chain links TRBV19 to TRBJ1-5; lacking DNA, the TRBD1 call made by TCRdb goes unchecked. This CDR3 has 15 amino acids. Germline CDR1 reads LNHDA; CDR2 reads SQIVND (reference sequence). The CDR3 spells CASSLERTVNQPQHF.

The gene calls are TRBV9 and TRBJ2-6; TCRdb's D gene call, TRBD2, goes unchecked for lack of DNA. CDR1 SGDLS and CDR2 YYNGEE come from the germline V gene. CDR3 length: 18 amino acids. CDR3 in amino acids: CASSVGGRPSTGANVLTF.

V gene TRBV11-2 combines with J gene TRBJ2-7; TCRdb proposes TRBD1, but this gene call is untestable without DNA. The germline gives CDR1 SGHAT, CDR2 FQNNGV. The CDR3 sequence is 14 residues long. CDR3 loop: CASSLGQHSYEQYF.

This chain links TRBV7-9 with TRBJ1-1. CDR3 length equals 13 residues. Germline CDR1 is SEHNR and CDR2 is FQNEAQ (reference sequence). This chain's CDR3 is CASSEVSGTEAFF.

This chain links TRBV5-1 with TRBJ2-1; the D call of TRBD1 rests on TCRdb alone, since no DNA is present to check it. The CDR3 is made up of 15 amino acids. Germline values: CDR1 SGHRS, CDR2 YFSETQ. This chain's CDR3 is CASSPNAQGGNQQFF. Combining the CDR3 with reference TRBV5-1 and TRBJ2-1 gives the whole variable domain KAGVTQTPRYLIKTRGQQVTLSCSPISGHRSVSWYQQTPGQGLQFLFEYFSETQRNKGNFPGRFSGRQFSNSRSEMNVSTLELGDSALYLCASSPNAQGGNQQFFGPGTRLTVL.

V gene TRBV6-5 combines with J gene TRBJ1-5; TCRdb's D gene call, TRBD1, goes unchecked for lack of DNA. The CDR3 contains 12 residues. Germline values: CDR1 MNHEY, CDR2 SVGAGI. The CDR3 region is CASSSPRQPQHF.

The chain employs TRBV9 and TRBJ2-1; TCRdb proposes TRBD1, but this gene call is untestable without DNA. CDR3 length: 18 amino acids. Germline CDR1 SGDLS, CDR2 YYNGEE. The CDR3 loop is CASSVGTGGKYNYNEQFF.

The rearrangement uses TRBV2 and TRBJ2-1; lacking DNA, the TRBD2 call made by TCRdb goes unchecked. CDR3 length: 14 residues. From germline, CDR1 is SNHLY and CDR2 FYNNEI. The CDR3 is CASSSKRYYNEQFF.

CDR3 residues: CASRPFGGSTDTQYF. The V and J genes are TRBV6-1 and TRBJ2-3; TCRdb's D call, TRBD1, is unchecked because there is no DNA. Germline CDR1 MNHNS, CDR2 SASEGT. This CDR3 comprises 15 residues.

J is TRBJ2-7 and V is TRBV20-1; the D call of TRBD1 rests on TCRdb alone, since no DNA is present to check it. Per germline, CDR1 DFQATT and CDR2 SNEGSKA (reference sequence). The CDR3 totals 14 residues. The chain's CDR3 is CSAITGTGAHEQYF.

This chain connects TRBV5-1 to TRBJ2-5; checking the TCRdb D call of TRBD2 is not possible without DNA. CDR1 and CDR2 (germline): SGHRS, YFSETQ. The CDR3 contains 14 residues. The CDR3 spells CASSLGLNQETQYF.

The J gene is TRBJ2-7, the V gene TRBV3-1. Germline V lookup: CDR1 LGHDT, CDR2 YNNKEL (reference sequence). The CDR3 is 15 residues long. The CDR3 sequence is CASSLQYGGSYEQYF.

V is TRBV19 and J is TRBJ1-5; the D gene TCRdb calls, TRBD1, cannot be checked with no DNA. From germline, CDR1 is LNHDA and CDR2 SQIVND (reference sequence). This CDR3 region has 16 residues. The CDR3 is CASSIQRQVGNQPQHF.

This sequence joins TRBV18 and TRBJ2-5; the D gene TCRdb calls, TRBD1, cannot be checked with no DNA. Germline V gene lookup returns CDR1 KGHSH and CDR2 LQKENI. The CDR3 runs to 15 residues. CDR3 in amino acids: CASSPQGHLQETQYF.

The genes are TRBV3-1 and TRBJ1-6; the D call of TRBD1 rests on TCRdb alone, since no DNA is present to check it. The length of the CDR3 is 14 residues. Germline loops: CDR1 LGHDT, CDR2 YNNKEL (reference sequence). The CDR3: CASSQGTGGSPLHF.

The gene calls are TRBV7-9 and TRBJ1-1. CDR3 length: 15 residues. Germline CDR1 and CDR2: SEHNR and FQNEAQ (reference sequence). This CDR3 reads CASSLWDTSNTEAFF.

CDR3 region: CSATTGTRDQPQHF. V usage is TRBV20-1 and J usage is TRBJ1-5. This CDR3 is built from 14 residues. Germline V gene lookup returns CDR1 DFQATT and CDR2 SNEGSKA (reference sequence).

The V gene is TRBV13, the J gene TRBJ1-3. Germline values: CDR1 PRHDT, CDR2 FYEKMQ (reference sequence). The CDR3 sequence is 17 residues long. The CDR3 sequence: CASSLGQITYSGNTIYF.

The chain joins TRBV7-8 to TRBJ2-5. The CDR3 is made up of 13 amino acids. Germline CDR1 and CDR2: SGHVS and FQNEAQ. The CDR3 sequence is CASSSRYQETQYF.

The J gene is TRBJ2-3, the V gene TRBV5-1. From germline, CDR1 is SGHRS and CDR2 YFSETQ. This CDR3 has 16 residues. Here the CDR3 reads CASSLAADPSTDTQYF.

This rearrangement joins TRBV7-6 to TRBJ2-2; checking the TCRdb D call of TRBD1 is not possible without DNA. From germline, CDR1 is SGHVS and CDR2 FNYEAQ. The CDR3 runs 17 residues. The CDR3 spells CASTYSPLGGVGGELFF.

The rearrangement uses TRBV2 and TRBJ2-2; with no DNA, the TCRdb D assignment of TRBD1 cannot be verified. Germline V gene sequence: CDR1 SNHLY, CDR2 FYNNEI. CDR3 length: 14 amino acids. The CDR3 loop reads CASSEWMGAGELFF.

V usage is TRBV6-2 or TRBV6-3 and J usage is TRBJ1-5; TCRdb calls TRBD1, which cannot be checked without DNA. The CDR3 covers 15 residues. Germline-derived CDR1 and CDR2 are MNHEY and SVGEGT. The CDR3 reads CASSYRRDTNQPQHF.